This passage covers 3 T cell receptor beta chains from one sample sequenced in a study of PD-1 blockade in classical Hodgkin lymphoma. The assay was immunoSEQ multiplex PCR, and TCRdb's table has in-frame clones only and misses some. In the table there are some 9,100 clones, about nine tenths of which are singletons. The sample's time point: newly diagnosed, previously untreated cHL patient sample. CD8+ T cells were isolated from thawed PBMCs by magnetic negative selection. Source material: CD8+ T cells from blood. These receptors came from a human donor with classical Hodgkin lymphoma.

Here the CDR3 DNA reads TGTGCCAGCAGCTTAGGGTACAGCGGGGGGCCAACGACTAGGAATGAGCAGTTCTTC. It encodes CASSLGYSGGPTTRNEQFF. The chain joins TRBV7-9 to TRBJ2-1, with 9 bases matching TRBD2. V dropped 1 base and J dropped 7; count of bases not matched to a gene: 17. Germline CDR1 SEHNR, CDR2 FQNEAQ (reference sequence). CDR3 size: 19 residues.

The CDR3 here is CASSFGGHYGYTF. The CDR3 DNA sequence: TGTGCCAGCAGTTTTGGCGGACACTATGGCTACACCTTC. The chain is built from TRBV28 and TRBJ1-2; no definite D call. With 3 bases removed from V and 3 bases from J, the gap between germline ends came to 8 bases. The CDR3 extends over 13 amino acids. Germline CDR1 and CDR2: MDHEN and SYDVKM.

This clone appeared once. This chain joins TRBV6-5 and TRBJ2-7, with D possibly being TRBD1 or TRBD2 (6 bases each). Germline lookup yields CDR1 MNHEY and CDR2 SVGAGI. The CDR3 sequence is 13 residues long. V was trimmed by 0 bases and J by 6 bases, leaving 9 bases between them. The DNA for the CDR3 is TGTGCCAGCAGTTACTCAGGGGGGCCCGAGCAGTACTTC. Its protein is CASSYSGGPEQYF.